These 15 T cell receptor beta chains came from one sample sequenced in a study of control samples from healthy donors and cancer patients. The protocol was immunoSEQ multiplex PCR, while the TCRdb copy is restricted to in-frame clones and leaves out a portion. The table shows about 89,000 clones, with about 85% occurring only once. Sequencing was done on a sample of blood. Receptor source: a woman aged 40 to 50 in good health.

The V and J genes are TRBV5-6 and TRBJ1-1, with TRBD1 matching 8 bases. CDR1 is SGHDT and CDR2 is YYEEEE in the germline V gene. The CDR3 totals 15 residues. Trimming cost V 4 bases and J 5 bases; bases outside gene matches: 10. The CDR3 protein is CASSPRTGRITEAFF. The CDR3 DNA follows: TGTGCCAGCAGCCCTAGGACAGGGAGAATTACTGAAGCTTTCTTT. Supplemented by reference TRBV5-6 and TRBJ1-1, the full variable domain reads DAGVTQSPTHLIKTRGQQVTLRCSPKSGHDTVSWYQQALGQGPQFIFQYYEEEERQRGNFPDRFSGHQFPNYSSELNVNALLLGDSALYLCASSPRTGRITEAFFGQGTRLTVV.

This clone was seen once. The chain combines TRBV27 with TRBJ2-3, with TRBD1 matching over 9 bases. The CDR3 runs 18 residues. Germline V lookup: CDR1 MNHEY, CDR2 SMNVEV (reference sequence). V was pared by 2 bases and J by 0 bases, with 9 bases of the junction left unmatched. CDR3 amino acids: CASSLLGQGSGSTDTQYF. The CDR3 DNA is TGTGCCAGCAGTTTACTAGGACAGGGGTCGGGTAGCACAGATACGCAGTATTTT.

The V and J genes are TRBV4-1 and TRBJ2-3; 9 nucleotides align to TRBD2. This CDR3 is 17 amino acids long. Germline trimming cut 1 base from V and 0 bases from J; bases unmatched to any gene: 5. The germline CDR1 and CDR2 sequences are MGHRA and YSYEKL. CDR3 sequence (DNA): TGCGCCAGCAGCCAAGTAGCGGGGGACTCTAGCACAGATACGCAGTATTTT. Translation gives CASSQVAGDSSTDTQYF.

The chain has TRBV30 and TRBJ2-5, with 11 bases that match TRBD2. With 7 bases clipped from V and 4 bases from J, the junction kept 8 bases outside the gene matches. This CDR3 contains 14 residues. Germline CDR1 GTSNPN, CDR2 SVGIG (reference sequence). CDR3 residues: CALLIAGGRETQYF. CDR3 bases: TGTGCCTTACTAATAGCGGGGGGGAGAGAGACCCAGTACTTC. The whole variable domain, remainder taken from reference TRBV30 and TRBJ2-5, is SQTIHQWPATLVQPVGSPLSLECTVEGTSNPNLYWYRQAAGRGLQLLFYSVGIGQISSEVPQNLSASRPQDRQFILSSKKLLLSDSGFYLCALLIAGGRETQYFGPGTRLLVL.

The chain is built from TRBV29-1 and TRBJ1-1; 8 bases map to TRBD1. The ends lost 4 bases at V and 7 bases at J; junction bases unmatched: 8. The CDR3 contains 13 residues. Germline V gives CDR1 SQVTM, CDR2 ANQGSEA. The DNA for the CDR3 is TGCAGCGTTGCCCCGACAGGGGTTAATGAAGCTTTCTTT. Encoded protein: CSVAPTGVNEAFF. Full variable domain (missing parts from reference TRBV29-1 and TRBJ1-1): SAVISQKPSRDICQRGTSLTIQCQVDSQVTMMFWYRQQPGQSLTLIATANQGSEATYESGFVIDKFPISRPNLTFSTLTVSNMSPEDSSIYLCSVAPTGVNEAFFGQGTRLTVV.

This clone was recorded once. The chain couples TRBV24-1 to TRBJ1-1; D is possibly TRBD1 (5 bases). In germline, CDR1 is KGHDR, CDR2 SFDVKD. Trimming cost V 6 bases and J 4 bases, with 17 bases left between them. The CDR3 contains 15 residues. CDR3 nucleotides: TGTGCCACCAGTCCCGGGACGGGCTTGGGCACTGAAGCTTTCTTT. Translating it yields CATSPGTGLGTEAFF.

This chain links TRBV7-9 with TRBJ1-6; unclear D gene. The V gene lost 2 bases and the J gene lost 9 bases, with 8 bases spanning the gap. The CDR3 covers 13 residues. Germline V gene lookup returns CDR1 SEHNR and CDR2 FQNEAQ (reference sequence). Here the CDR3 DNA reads TGTGCCAGCAGCTTAAGTTTACGTTCACCCCTCCACTTT. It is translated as CASSLSLRSPLHF.

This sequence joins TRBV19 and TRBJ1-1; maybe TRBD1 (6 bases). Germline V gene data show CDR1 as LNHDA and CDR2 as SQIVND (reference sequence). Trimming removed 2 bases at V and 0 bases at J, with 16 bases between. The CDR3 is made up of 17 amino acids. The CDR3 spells CASSISGQGTMNTEAFF. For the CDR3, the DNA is TGTGCCAGTAGTATATCCGGGCAGGGGACCATGAACACTGAAGCTTTCTTT.

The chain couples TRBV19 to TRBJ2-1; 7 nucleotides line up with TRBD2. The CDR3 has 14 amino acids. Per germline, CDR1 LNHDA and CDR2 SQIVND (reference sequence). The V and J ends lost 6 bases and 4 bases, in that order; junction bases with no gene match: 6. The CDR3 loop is CASRDGGSYNEQFF. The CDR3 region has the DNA TGTGCCAGTAGAGACGGGGGGTCTTACAATGAGCAGTTCTTC.

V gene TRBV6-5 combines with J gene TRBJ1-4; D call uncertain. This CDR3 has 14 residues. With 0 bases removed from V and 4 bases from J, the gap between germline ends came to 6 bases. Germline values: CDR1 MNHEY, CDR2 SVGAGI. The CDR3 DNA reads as TGTGCCAGCAGTTACTCCGCTCATAATGAAAAACTGTTTTTT. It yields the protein CASSYSAHNEKLFF.

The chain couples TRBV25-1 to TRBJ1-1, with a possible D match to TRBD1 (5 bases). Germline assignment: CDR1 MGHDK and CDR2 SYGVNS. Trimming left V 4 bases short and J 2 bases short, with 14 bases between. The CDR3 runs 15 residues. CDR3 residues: CASSVEGTKNTEAFF. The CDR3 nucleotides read TGTGCCAGCAGTGTTGAGGGGACGAAAAACACTGAAGCTTTCTTT.

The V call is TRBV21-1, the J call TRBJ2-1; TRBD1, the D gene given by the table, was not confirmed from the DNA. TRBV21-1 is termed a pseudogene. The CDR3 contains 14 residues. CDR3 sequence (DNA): TGTGCCAGCAGCAACCCCAGGGTGTACAATGAGCAGTTCTTC. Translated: CASSNPRVYNEQFF.

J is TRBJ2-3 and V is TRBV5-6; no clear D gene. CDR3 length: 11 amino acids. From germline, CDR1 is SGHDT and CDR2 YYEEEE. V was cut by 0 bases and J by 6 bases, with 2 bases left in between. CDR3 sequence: CASSLGDTQYF. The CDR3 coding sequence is TGTGCCAGCAGCTTGGGGGATACGCAGTATTTT.

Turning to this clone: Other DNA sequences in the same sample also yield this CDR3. CDR3: CASSTRQRAGASFVIGLFF. CDR3 nucleotide sequence: TGTGCCAGTAGTACAAGACAACGAGCGGGGGCCTCTTTCGTGATAGGGCTGTTTTTT. The V call is TRBV19, the J call TRBJ2-2; TRBD2 agrees at 8 bases. The CDR3 consists of 19 residues. Germline CDR1 LNHDA, CDR2 SQIVND (reference sequence). Trimming at V came to 4 bases and at J to 13 bases, leaving 26 bases not matched to a gene.

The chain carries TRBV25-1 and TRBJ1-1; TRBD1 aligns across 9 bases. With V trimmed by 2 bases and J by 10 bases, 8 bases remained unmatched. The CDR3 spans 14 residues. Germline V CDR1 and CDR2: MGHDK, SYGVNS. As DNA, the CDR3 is TGTGCCAGCAGTGAAATTAGGGACAGGGTAGTAGCTTTCTTT. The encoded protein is CASSEIRDRVVAFF.